These T cell receptor beta chains were read from a single sample in a study of T cells after yellow fever vaccination. One entry per CDR3 protein, called by TCRdb with MiXCR from the 5' RACE reads. The sample consists of under 200,000 distinct CDR3 sequences, 5.5% to 7.5% of them appearing once. Specimen: CD4+ T cells sorted from PBMCs, collected more than 4 days after the first yellow fever vaccination. These receptors were collected from a young man who received the YFV17D yellow fever vaccine. Both conserved end residues are trimmed from each CDR3. Clone size is given for some rows only: seen once, a few or many times, or a class if the clone is expanded.

V	J	size	CDR3
TRBV10-3	TRBJ1-5	many	AITAQLNQPQH
TRBV6-5	TRBJ2-3	many	ASSYGRRQSTDTQY
TRBV7-3	TRBJ2-5	many	ASSLPKETQY
TRBV6-5	TRBJ1-4	few	ASSYARGRENEKLF
TRBV3-1	TRBJ2-5	many	ASSQSETQETQY
TRBV6-2/TRBV6-3	TRBJ1-1	.	ASSMPRDRGKIRTEAF
TRBV11-2	TRBJ2-1	many	ASSYVGGTYNEQF
TRBV30	TRBJ1-6	few	AWSENSPLH
TRBV5-1	TRBJ2-5	many	ASSLRAGAQETQY
TRBV7-9	TRBJ2-5	many	ASSLWLAGEETQY
TRBV18	TRBJ2-3	.	ASSPPGFADTQY
TRBV4-1	TRBJ1-3	many	ATSKQGAHSGNTIY
TRBV12-3/TRBV12-4	TRBJ2-1	many	ASSPGLAGVNEQF
TRBV18	TRBJ2-7	.	ASSPGGQFYEQY
TRBV4-1	TRBJ1-1	.	ASRAPGTGRTEAF
TRBV20-1	TRBJ1-6	.	SASQQKTASSYNSPLH
TRBV6-1	TRBJ1-2	few	ASSEGANVRVGYT
TRBV5-1	TRBJ2-5	many	ASSLVAGGTQY
TRBV12-3/TRBV12-4	TRBJ1-3	few	ASSPQQADLFGNTIY
TRBV3-2	TRBJ2-7	many	ASSRGTSGLAYEQY
TRBV7-2	TRBJ2-1	.	ASSLGMSSYNEQF
TRBV7-2	TRBJ2-5	many	ASSRDRGQETQY
TRBV5-1	TRBJ2-3	.	ASSLYRSDTQY
TRBV28	TRBJ2-4	many	ASSLGGAGGGNIQY